The entry below gives a single T cell receptor beta chain sequence along with its context. The record originates from a study of blood T cell repertoires in COVID-19. Study background: Italy, Spain and the United States were the sources of the convalescent and acute COVID-19 samples. The analysed material was cDNA or gDNA that came from T cells, B-cell-depleted T cells, or PBMCs.

Authors' processing steps: Researchers report that nucleated cell counts were estimated from reference gene primer amplification. The method was immunoSEQ multiplex PCR; TCRdb's version includes in-frame clones alone and lacks a portion of them. V and J calls and clone size come straight from that table; D and trimming were deduced from the DNA. The profile shows about 36,000 clones, 90% of them singletons. This CDR3 is built from 17 residues. The V gene end was trimmed by 3 bases and the J gene end by 6 bases; junction bases not matched to a gene: 14. Per the germline V gene, CDR1 is MDHEN and CDR2 is SYDVKM.

This clonotype was sampled from a human donor in a cohort sampled during active COVID-19. Sequenced input: peripheral blood. This sequence joins TRBV28 and TRBJ1-1, with 9 bases matching TRBD1. CDR3 coding DNA: TGTGCCAGCAGTTTCCCTCGGGGGGGGACAGGGTCCCCTGAAGCTTTCTTT. It is translated as CASSFPRGGTGSPEAFF.